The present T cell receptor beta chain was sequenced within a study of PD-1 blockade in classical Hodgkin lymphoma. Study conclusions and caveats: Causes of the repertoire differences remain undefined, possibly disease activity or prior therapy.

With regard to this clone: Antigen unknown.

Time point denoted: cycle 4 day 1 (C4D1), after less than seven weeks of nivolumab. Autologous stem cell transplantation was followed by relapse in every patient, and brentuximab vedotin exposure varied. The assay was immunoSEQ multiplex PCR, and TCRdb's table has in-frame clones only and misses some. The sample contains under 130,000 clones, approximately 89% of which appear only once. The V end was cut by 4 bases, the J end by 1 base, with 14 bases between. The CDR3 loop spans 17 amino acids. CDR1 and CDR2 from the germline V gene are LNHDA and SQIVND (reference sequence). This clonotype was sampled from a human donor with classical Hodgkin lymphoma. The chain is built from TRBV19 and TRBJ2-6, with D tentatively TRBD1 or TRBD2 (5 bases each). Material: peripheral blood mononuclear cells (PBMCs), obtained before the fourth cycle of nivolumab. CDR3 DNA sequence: TGTGCCAGTAGTACACCGGGACGGGGATCTGGGGCCAACGTCCTGACTTTC. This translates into CASSTPGRGSGANVLTF. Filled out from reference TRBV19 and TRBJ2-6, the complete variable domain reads DGGITQSPKYLFRKEGQNVTLSCEQNLNHDAMYWYRQDPGQGLRLIYYSQIVNDFQKGDIAEGYSVSREKKESFPLTVTSAQKNPTAFYLCASSTPGRGSGANVLTFGAGSRLTVL.